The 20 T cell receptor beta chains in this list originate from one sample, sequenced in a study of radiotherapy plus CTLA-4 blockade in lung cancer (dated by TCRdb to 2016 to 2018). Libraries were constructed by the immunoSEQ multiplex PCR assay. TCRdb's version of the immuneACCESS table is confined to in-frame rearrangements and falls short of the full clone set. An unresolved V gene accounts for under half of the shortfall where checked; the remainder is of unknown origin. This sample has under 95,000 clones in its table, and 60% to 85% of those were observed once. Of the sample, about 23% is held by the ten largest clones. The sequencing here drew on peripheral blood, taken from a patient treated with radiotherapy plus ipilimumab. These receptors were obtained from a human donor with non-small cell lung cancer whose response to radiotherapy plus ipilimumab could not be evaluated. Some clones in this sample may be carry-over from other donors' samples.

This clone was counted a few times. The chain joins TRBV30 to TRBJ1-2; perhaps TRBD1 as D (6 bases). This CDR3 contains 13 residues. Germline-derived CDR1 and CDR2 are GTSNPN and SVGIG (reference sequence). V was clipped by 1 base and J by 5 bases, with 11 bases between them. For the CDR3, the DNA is TGTGCCTGGAGTGCGCAACAGGGTTATGGCTACACCTTC. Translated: CAWSAQQGYGYTF.

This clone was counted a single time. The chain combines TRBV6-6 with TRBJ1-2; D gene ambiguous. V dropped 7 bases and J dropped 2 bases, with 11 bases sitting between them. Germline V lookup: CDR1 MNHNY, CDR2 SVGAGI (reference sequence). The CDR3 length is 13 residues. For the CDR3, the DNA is TGTGCCAGCATAGGAGGGCGGAACTATGGCTACACCTTC. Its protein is CASIGGRNYGYTF.

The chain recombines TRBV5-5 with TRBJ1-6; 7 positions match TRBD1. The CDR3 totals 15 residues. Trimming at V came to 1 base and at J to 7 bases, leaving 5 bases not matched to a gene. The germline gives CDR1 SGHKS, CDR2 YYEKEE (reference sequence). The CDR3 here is CASSLTGTENSPLHF. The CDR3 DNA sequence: TGTGCCAGCAGCTTGACTGGGACAGAAAATTCACCCCTCCACTTT.

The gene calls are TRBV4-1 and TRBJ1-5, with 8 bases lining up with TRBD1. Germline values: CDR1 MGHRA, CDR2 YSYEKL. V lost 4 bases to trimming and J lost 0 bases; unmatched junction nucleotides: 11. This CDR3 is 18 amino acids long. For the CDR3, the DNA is TGCGCCAGCAGCCCCCGGGACAGGCGACGATATAGCAATCAGCCCCAGCATTTT. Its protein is CASSPRDRRRYSNQPQHF.

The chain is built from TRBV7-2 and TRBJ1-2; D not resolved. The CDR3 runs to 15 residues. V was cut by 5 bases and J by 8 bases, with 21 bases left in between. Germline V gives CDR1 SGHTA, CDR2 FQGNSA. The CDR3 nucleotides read TGTGCCAGCAGCACCTCTGTGGGAGGGTACGAGGGCTACACCTTC. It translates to CASSTSVGGYEGYTF.

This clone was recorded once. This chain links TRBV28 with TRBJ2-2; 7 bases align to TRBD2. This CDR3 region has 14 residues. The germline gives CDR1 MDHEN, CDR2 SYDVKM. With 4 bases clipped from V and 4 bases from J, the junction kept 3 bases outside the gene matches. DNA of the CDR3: TGTGCCAGCAGTTGGGGGGGACGCACCGGGGAGCTGTTTTTT. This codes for CASSWGGRTGELFF.

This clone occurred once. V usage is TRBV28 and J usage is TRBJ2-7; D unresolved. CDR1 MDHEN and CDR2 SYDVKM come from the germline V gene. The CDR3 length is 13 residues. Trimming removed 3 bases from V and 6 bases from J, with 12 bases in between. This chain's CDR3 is CASSFPPSGEQYF. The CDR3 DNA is TGTGCCAGCAGTTTTCCCCCCTCCGGCGAGCAGTACTTC.

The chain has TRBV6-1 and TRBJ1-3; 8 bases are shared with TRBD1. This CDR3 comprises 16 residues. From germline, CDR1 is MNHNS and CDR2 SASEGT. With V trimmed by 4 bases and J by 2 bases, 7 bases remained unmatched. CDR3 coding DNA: TGTGCCAGCAGTGCCACCGGACAGGGTCCTGGAAACACCATATATTTT. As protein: CASSATGQGPGNTIYF.

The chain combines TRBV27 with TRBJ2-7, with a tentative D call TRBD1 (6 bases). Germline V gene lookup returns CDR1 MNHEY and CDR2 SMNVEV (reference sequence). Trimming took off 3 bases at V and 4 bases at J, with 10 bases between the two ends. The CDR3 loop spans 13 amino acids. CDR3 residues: CASSFGTSYEQYF. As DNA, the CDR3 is TGTGCCAGCAGTTTCGGGACATCTTACGAGCAGTACTTC.

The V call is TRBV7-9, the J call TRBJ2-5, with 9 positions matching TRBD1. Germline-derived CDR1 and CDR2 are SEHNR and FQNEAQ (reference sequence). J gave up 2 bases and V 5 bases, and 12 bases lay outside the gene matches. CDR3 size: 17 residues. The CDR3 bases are TGTGCCAGCAGCATCTCTTCTGGGACAGGGAGGCAAGAGACCCAGTACTTC. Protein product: CASSISSGTGRQETQYF.

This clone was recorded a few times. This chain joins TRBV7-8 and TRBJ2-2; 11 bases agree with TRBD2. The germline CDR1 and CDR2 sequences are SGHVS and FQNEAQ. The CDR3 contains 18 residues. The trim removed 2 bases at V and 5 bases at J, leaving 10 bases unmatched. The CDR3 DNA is TGTGCCAGCAGCTTAAGAGGGGGGCTAGCGGGGGGAACCGGGGAGCTGTTTTTT. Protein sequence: CASSLRGGLAGGTGELFF.

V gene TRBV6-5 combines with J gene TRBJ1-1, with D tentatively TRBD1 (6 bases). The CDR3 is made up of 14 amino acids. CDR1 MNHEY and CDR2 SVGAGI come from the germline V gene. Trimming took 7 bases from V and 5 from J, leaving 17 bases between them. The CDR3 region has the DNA TGTGCCAGCAATTTACAGGGTGGTCGAACTGAAGCTTTCTTT. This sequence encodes CASNLQGGRTEAFF.

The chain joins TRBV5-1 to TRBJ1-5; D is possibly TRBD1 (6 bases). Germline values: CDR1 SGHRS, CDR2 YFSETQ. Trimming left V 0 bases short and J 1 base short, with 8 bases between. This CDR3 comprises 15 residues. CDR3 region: CASSLGGQSNQPQHF. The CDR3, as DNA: TGCGCCAGCAGCTTGGGGGGGCAGAGCAATCAGCCCCAGCATTTT. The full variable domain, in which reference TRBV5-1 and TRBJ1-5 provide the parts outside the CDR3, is KAGVTQTPRYLIKTRGQQVTLSCSPISGHRSVSWYQQTPGQGLQFLFEYFSETQRNKGNFPGRFSGRQFSNSRSEMNVSTLELGDSALYLCASSLGGQSNQPQHFGDGTRLSIL.

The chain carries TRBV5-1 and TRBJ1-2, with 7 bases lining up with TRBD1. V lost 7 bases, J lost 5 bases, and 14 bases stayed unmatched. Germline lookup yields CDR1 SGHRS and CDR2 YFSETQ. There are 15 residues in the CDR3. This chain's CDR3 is CASALWAGGDYGYTF. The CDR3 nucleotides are TGCGCCAGCGCTCTATGGGCAGGGGGAGATTATGGCTACACCTTC.

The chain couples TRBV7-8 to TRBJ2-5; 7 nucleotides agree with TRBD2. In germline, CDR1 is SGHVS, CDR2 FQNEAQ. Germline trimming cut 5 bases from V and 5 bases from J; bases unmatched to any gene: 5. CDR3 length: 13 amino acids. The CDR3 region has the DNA TGTGCCAGCAGCCGCTTACTAGCGGAGACCCAGTACTTC. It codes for CASSRLLAETQYF.

Written as DNA, the CDR3 is TGTGCCAGCAGCTGGGACACCTACGAGCAGTACTTC. Protein product: CASSWDTYEQYF. The chain links TRBV7-9 to TRBJ2-7; TRBD1 might be the D (6 bases). V was pared by 4 bases and J by 2 bases, with 6 bases between. The CDR3 has 12 amino acids. Per germline, CDR1 SEHNR and CDR2 FQNEAQ (reference sequence).

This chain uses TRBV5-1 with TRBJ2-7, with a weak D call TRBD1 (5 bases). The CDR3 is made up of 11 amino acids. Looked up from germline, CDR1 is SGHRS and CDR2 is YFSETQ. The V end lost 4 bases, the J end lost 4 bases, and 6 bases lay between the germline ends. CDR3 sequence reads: CASSGAYEQYF. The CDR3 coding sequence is TGCGCCAGCAGCGGGGCTTACGAGCAGTACTTC.

The CDR3 protein is CASSLAAAQYF. CDR3 bases: TGTGCCAGCAGCTTGGCAGCGGCGCAGTATTTT. This sequence joins TRBV5-4 and TRBJ2-3; a weak D match, TRBD2 (5 bases). CDR3 length: 11 amino acids. V gave up 0 bases and J gave up 10 bases, with 6 bases separating them. CDR1 is SGHNT, CDR2 YYREEE, per germline (reference sequence). The full variable domain, rest sourced from reference TRBV5-4 and TRBJ2-3, is ETGVTQSPTHLIKTRGQQVTLRCSSQSGHNTVSWYQQALGQGPQFIFQYYREEENGRGNFPPRFSGLQFPNYSSELNVNALELDDSALYLCASSLAAAQYFGPGTRLTVL.

The CDR3 loop reads CASSTTSGGVSEQFF. Written as DNA, the CDR3 is TGTGCCAGCAGCACCACTAGCGGGGGGGTGAGTGAGCAGTTCTTC. The V call is TRBV7-8, the J call TRBJ2-1; 13 nucleotides agree with TRBD2. Germline CDR1 and CDR2: SGHVS and FQNEAQ. The CDR3 is 15 amino acids. V shed 5 bases and J 9 bases; nucleotides not matched to a gene: 7.

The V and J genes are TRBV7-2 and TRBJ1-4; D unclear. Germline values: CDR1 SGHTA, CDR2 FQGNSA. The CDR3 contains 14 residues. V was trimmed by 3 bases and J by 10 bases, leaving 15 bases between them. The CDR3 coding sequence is TGTGCCAGCAGCTTTCGAAGGGATGGAGGAAAACTGTTTTTT. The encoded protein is CASSFRRDGGKLFF.